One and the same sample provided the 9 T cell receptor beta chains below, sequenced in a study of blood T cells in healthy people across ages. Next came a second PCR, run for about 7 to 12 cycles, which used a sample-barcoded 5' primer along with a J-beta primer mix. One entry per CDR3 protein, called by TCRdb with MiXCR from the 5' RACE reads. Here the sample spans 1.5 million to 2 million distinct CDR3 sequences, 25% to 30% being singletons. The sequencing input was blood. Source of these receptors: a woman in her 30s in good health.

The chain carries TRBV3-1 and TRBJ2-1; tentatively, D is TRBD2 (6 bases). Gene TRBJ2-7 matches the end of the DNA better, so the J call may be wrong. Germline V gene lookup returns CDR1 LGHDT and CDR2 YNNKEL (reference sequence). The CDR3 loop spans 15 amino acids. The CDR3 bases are TGTGCCAGCAGCCAAGATGCCGGGACTCACAATGAGCAGTACTTC. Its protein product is CASSQDAGTHNEQYF.

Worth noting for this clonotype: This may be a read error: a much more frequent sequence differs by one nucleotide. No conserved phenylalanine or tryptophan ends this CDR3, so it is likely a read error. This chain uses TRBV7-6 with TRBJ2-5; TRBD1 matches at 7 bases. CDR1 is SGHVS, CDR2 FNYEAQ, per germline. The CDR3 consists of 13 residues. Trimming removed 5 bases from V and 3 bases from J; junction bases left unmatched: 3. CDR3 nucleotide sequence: TGTGCCAGCAGCATGGGACAGAAAGAGACCCAGTACTTA. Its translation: CASSMGQKETQYL.

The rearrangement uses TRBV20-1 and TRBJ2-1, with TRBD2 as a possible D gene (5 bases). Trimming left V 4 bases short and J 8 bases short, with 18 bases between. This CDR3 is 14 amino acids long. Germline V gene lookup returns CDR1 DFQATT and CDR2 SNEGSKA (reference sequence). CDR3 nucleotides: TGCAGTGCTAACCTAGCTACGGCCTTACATGAGCAGTTCTTC. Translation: CSANLATALHEQFF.

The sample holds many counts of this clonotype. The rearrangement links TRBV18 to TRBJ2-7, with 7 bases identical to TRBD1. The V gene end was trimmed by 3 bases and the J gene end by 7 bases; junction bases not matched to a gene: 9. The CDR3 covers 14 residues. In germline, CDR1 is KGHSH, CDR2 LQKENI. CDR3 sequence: CASSPATGNREQYF. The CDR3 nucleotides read TGTGCCAGCTCACCTGCGACAGGGAATCGAGAGCAGTACTTC. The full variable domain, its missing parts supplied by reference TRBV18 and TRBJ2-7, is NAGVMQNPRHLVRRRGQEARLRCSPMKGHSHVYWYRQLPEEGLKFMVYLQKENIIDESGMPKERFSAEFPKEGPSILRIQQVVRGDSAAYFCASSPATGNREQYFGPGTRLTVT.

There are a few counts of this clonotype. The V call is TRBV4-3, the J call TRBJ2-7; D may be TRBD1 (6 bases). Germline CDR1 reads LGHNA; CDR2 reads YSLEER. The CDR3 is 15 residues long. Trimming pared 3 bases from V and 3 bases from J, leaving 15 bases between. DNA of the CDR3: TGCGCCAGCAGCCAGGGACACAGCCCCTTCTACGAGCAGTACTTC. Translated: CASSQGHSPFYEQYF.

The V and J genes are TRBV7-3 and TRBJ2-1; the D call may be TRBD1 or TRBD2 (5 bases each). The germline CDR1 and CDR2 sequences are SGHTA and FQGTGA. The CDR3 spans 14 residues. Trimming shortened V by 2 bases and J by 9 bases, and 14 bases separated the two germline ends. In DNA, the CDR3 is TGTGCCAGCAGCTTATATGGGGGAACGACTGAGCAGTTCTTC. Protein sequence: CASSLYGGTTEQFF.

The CDR3 DNA is TGTGCCAGCTCACTACCTGGTATAGGGAGCAATGAGCAGTTCTTC. Translating it yields CASSLPGIGSNEQFF. V and J are TRBV18 and TRBJ2-1, with D perhaps TRBD2 (5 bases). CDR3 length: 15 residues. CDR1 KGHSH and CDR2 LQKENI come from the germline V gene. The V end lost 4 bases, the J end lost 6 bases, and 16 bases lay between the germline ends.

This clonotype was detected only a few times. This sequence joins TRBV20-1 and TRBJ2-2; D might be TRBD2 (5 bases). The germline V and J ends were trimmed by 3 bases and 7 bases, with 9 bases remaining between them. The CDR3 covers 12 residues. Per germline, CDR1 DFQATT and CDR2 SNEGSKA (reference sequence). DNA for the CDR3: TGCAGTGCTAGTCTGAGCGGCGGGGAGCTGTTTTTT. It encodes CSASLSGGELFF.

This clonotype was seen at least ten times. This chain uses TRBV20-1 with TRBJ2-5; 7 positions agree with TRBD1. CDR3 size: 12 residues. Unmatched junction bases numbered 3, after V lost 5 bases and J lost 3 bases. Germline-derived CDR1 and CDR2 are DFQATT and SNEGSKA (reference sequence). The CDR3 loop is CSAWDREETQYF. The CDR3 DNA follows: TGCAGTGCTTGGGACAGAGAAGAGACCCAGTACTTC.